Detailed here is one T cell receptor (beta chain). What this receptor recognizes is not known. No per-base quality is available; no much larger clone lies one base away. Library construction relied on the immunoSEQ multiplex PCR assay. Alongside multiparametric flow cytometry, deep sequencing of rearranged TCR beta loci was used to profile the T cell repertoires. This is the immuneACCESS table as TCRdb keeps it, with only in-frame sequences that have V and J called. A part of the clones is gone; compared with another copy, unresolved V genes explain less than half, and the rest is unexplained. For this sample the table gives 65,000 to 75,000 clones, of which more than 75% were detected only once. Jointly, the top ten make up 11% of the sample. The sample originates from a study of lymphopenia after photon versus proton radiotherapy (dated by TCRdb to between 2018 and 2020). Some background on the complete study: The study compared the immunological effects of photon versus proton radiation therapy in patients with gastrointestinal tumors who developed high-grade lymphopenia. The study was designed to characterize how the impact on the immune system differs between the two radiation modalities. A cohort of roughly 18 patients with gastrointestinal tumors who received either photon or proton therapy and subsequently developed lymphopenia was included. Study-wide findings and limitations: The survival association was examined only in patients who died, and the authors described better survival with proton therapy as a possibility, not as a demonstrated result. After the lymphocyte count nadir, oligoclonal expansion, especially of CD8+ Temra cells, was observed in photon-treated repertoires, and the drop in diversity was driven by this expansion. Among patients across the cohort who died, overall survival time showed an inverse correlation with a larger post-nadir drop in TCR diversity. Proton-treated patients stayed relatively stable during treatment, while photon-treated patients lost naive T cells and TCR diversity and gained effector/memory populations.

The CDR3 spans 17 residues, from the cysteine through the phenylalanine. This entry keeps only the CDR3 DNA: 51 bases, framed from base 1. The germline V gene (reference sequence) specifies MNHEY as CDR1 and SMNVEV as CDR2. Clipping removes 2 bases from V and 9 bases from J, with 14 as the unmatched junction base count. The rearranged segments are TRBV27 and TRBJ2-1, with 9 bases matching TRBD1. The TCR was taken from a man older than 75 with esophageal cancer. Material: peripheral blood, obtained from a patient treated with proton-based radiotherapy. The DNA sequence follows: TGTGCCAGCAGTTTAGGGCTCGGACAGGGGCTCAGGAGTGAGCAGTTCTTC. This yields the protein CASSLGLGQGLRSEQFF.